Listed below are T cell receptor beta chains from one sample, sequenced in a study of cytomegalovirus exposure and HLA in healthy donors. The repertoire was sequenced with immunoSEQ multiplex PCR; TCRdb's copy has only in-frame clones and lacks some. The data hold some 130,000 clones, with around two thirds observed a single time. The sample consisted of PBMCs. The receptors derive from a woman aged 40 to 50 in good health and CMV-seronegative. CDR3s include the opening cysteine and the closing phenylalanine or tryptophan. A D gene is named only where the DNA matches it firmly. Clone size is shown for a subset of rows, as once, few, many or a class of expanded clone.

>NA|TRBJ2-1|TRBV2|TRBD2
TGTGCCAGCCTAGCGGGGGGGTTAAGTGAGCAGTTCTTC
CASLAGGLSEQFF
>NA|TRBJ1-2|TRBV5-1|NA
TGCGCCAGCAGCTCGGCGGGGAGTTATGGCTACACCTTC
CASSSAGSYGYTF
>NA|TRBJ2-3|TRBV19|TRBD2
TGTGCCAGTGGGAGGACTAGCGGACTCACAGATACGCAGTATTTT
CASGRTSGLTDTQYF
>NA|TRBJ2-7|TRBV18|TRBD1
TGTGCCAGCTCACCACTCGAAATCGGACAGGGGAACGAGCAGTACTTC
CASSPLEIGQGNEQYF
>once|TRBJ1-1|TRBV15|NA
TGTGCCACCAGCAGGGGCGGGACTGAAGCTTTCTTT
CATSRGGTEAFF
>NA|TRBJ2-7|TRBV5-1|TRBD1
TGCGCCAGCAGCTTGGACAGGGGGCCGTCCTACGAGCAGTACTTC
CASSLDRGPSYEQYF
>NA|TRBJ1-2|TRBV11-2|TRBD1
TGTGCCAGCAGCGCGACAGGGGCTTATGGCTACACCTTC
CASSATGAYGYTF
>NA|TRBJ1-2|TRBV16|TRBD1
TGTGCCAGCAGCCAAGGGGGACAGGGCTATGGCTACACCTTC
CASSQGGQGYGYTF
>once|TRBJ1-1|TRBV4-3|NA
TGCGCCAGCAGCCAAGAAAGGGGGTTGAACACTGAAGCTTTCTTT
CASSQERGLNTEAFF
>NA|TRBJ2-2|TRBV6-1|TRBD1
TGTGCCAGCACAATTACGGGACAGAAAACCGGGGAGCTGTTTTTT
CASTITGQKTGELFF
>NA|TRBJ1-5|TRBV30|NA
TGTGCCTGGAGTCCTCGTGGACAGCGGGGGGGTCAGCCCCAGCATTTT
CAWSPRGQRGGQPQHF
>NA|TRBJ2-3|TRBV30|NA
TGTGCCTGGAACACCCCCACAGATACGCAGTATTTT
CAWNTPTDTQYF
>NA|TRBJ2-5|TRBV2|NA
TGTGCCAGTTTAAAAACAGGGTTTGGGACCCAGTACTTC
CASLKTGFGTQYF
>NA|TRBJ1-2|TRBV28|NA
TGTGCCAGCAGTCCACATACGCGACAGACTAACTATGGCTACACCTTC
CASSPHTRQTNYGYTF